This TCR beta chain appears in the sequencing data of a study of cytomegalovirus exposure and HLA in healthy donors. Study details: An earlier analysis identified 100 million to 130 million unique TCR beta sequences in about 179 million T cells.

Germline CDR1 and CDR2: SNHLY and FYNNEI. V lost 8 bases, J lost 9 bases, and 11 bases stayed unmatched. This CDR3 contains 16 residues. Of note for this clone: Its antigen is not identified.

Vbeta (60) and Jbeta (13) primers were used in the PCR. Generated by immunoSEQ multiplex PCR, the TCRdb table keeps only in-frame clones and is missing some. This sample has under 200,000 clones, with 70% to 80% found just once. Study-wide points: In vitro assays verified that a few CMV-associated chains recognized CMV antigens specifically. Prediction of most subjects' HLA-A and HLA-B alleles by TCR beta sequences was reportedly accurate.

The specimen was PBMCs. V usage is TRBV2 and J usage is TRBJ2-1; TRBD2 aligns across 15 bases. This clonotype was obtained from a male donor in good health and CMV-seropositive. The CDR3 protein is CASPGLAGGPGGEQFF. In DNA, the CDR3 is TGTGCCAGCCCAGGACTAGCGGGGGGGCCGGGAGGTGAGCAGTTCTTC.